This TCR beta chain was recovered during a study of control samples from healthy donors and cancer patients. Using immunoSEQ multiplex PCR, the repertoire was profiled, and TCRdb retains in-frame clones only, with some absent. The data show 95,000 to 150,000 clones, 87% seen once. The sequencing input was blood. This sequence was found in a young man in good health.

The CDR3 here is CASSRRDNSNQPQHF. In nucleotides, the CDR3 is TGTGCCAGCAGTCGTCGGGACAATAGCAATCAGCCCCAGCATTTT. The chain links TRBV6-5 to TRBJ1-5; weak D call: TRBD1 (6 bases). The CDR3 consists of 15 residues. Germline V gene data show CDR1 as MNHEY and CDR2 as SVGAGI. Trimming cost V 5 bases and J 0 bases, with 11 bases left between them.